What follows is one T cell receptor (beta chain) and its context. Its target is not known. A J-beta primer mix and a sample-barcoded 5' primer were used in a second PCR of about 7 to 12 cycles. A template-switch adaptor that had 12 random nucleotides put a tag on each cDNA molecule. MiXCR, run by TCRdb on the 5' RACE reads, gives a single entry per CDR3 protein. The top ten hold less than 8% of the sample, which has around 1.5 million distinct CDR3 sequences, around 42% seen once. The entry originates in a study of blood T cells in healthy people across ages. The germline gives CDR1 SGHDN, CDR2 FVKESK. This CDR3 region has 16 residues. V was shortened by 4 bases and J by 2 bases, with 18 bases between the two germline ends. Findings and caveats of the study: Percentage of naive T cells showed a strong correlation with TCR beta diversity.

The sample was blood. The chain employs TRBV14 and TRBJ2-7; tentatively, D is TRBD2 (6 bases). The receptor's source is a young woman in good health. The CDR3 DNA sequence: TGTGCCAGCAGCCTCTCTCGGGGGAGTAGTGCCTACGAGCAGTACTTC. Translation gives CASSLSRGSSAYEQYF.